A selection of T cell receptor beta chains follows, all from one sample in a study of cytomegalovirus exposure and HLA in healthy donors. The protocol was immunoSEQ multiplex PCR, while the TCRdb copy is restricted to in-frame clones and leaves out a portion. Of around 190,000 clones listed, roughly 77% are singletons. Sequencing was carried out using PBMCs. These receptor sequences come from a woman in her thirties in good health and CMV-seropositive. The CDR3 runs from the conserved cysteine through the conserved F or W. D genes are given only for firm matches. Clone size, where shown, is once, few, many, or a class for clones that have expanded.

TRBJ1-1 | . | TRBV25-1 | TRBD1 | TGTGCCAGCACATTCACAGGGGGCGAGGCTTTCTTT | CASTFTGGEAFF
TRBJ2-5 | . | TRBV5-1 | TRBD2 | TGCGCCTCAAATACTGGACTAGCGGGAGACGGTGAGACCCAGTACTTC | CASNTGLAGDGETQYF
TRBJ1-2 | . | TRBV28 | . | TGTGCCAGCAGCTTGTCCCTCCCAGGGGCGAGGAATGGCTACACCTTC | CASSLSLPGARNGYTF
TRBJ2-7 | once | TRBV10-3 | TRBD2 | TGTGCCATCAGAACTAGCGGGAGGGGGTACGAGCAGTACTTC | CAIRTSGRGYEQYF
TRBJ2-7 | . | TRBV2 | TRBD2 | TGTGCCAGCACCCGGGCGGGAGGACCCAACGAGCAGTACTTC | CASTRAGGPNEQYF
TRBJ1-4 | . | TRBV28 | . | TGTGCCAGCAGTTTACGGCCGGGAACGCCTAATGAAAAACTGTTTTTT | CASSLRPGTPNEKLFF
TRBJ2-1 | once | TRBV7-9 | . | TGTGCCAGCAGCCCTCCCAGCGGGTACAATGAGCAGTTCTTC | CASSPPSGYNEQFF
TRBJ1-2 | . | TRBV18 | TRBD1 | TGTGCCAGCTCACCTCGGACAGGGACTAACTATGGCTACACCTTC | CASSPRTGTNYGYTF
TRBJ2-7 | . | TRBV28 | TRBD2 | TGTGCCAGCAGTGGGACTAGCCGGTACTACGAGCAGTACTTC | CASSGTSRYYEQYF
TRBJ2-7 | once | TRBV11-2 | . | TGTGCCAGCAGCTTAGCTCTTCTTTCCTACGAGCAGTACTTC | CASSLALLSYEQYF
TRBJ2-7 | . | TRBV6-1 | TRBD1 | TGTGCCAGCACCCACGGGGGACAGGGGAGTCGGGAGCAGTACTTC | CASTHGGQGSREQYF
TRBJ2-3 | once | TRBV6-1 | . | TGTGCCAGCAGGGGGCGGGGAGGCACAGATACGCAGTATTTT | CASRGRGGTDTQYF
TRBJ1-2 | . | TRBV6-1 | . | TGTGCCAGCAGTGAGGCGGGGGGCAGTGGCTACACCTTC | CASSEAGGSGYTF
TRBJ2-7 | . | TRBV29-1 | . | TGCAGCGTTGAAGGTATTCCAGAATCCTACGAGCAGTACTTC | CSVEGIPESYEQYF
TRBJ2-1 | . | TRBV11-2 | TRBD2 | TGTGCCAGCAGCTCCCGGGGAGCGGGAGAGAATGAGCAGTTCTTC | CASSSRGAGENEQFF
TRBJ2-5 | . | TRBV5-1 | TRBD2 | TGCGCCAGCAGCTTGATAGCGGGAGGGCCGGAGACCCAGTACTTC | CASSLIAGGPETQYF
TRBJ2-7 | . | TRBV9 | TRBD2 | TGTGCCAGCAGACCGGGACTAGCGGCTTCCGAGCAGTACTTC | CASRPGLAASEQYF
TRBJ1-1 | few | TRBV18 | . | TGTGCCAGCTCACCACCGAGGGGGACCAACACTGAAGCTTTCTTT | CASSPPRGTNTEAFF
TRBJ2-1 | . | TRBV7-9 | TRBD2 | TGTGCCAGCAGCTTAGACGGACTAGCGGTTTACAATGAGCAGTTCTTC | CASSLDGLAVYNEQFF
TRBJ1-1 | . | TRBV6-4 | . | TGTGCCAGCAGTGACTCGGGGGGAAGTGAAGCTTTCTTT | CASSDSGGSEAFF